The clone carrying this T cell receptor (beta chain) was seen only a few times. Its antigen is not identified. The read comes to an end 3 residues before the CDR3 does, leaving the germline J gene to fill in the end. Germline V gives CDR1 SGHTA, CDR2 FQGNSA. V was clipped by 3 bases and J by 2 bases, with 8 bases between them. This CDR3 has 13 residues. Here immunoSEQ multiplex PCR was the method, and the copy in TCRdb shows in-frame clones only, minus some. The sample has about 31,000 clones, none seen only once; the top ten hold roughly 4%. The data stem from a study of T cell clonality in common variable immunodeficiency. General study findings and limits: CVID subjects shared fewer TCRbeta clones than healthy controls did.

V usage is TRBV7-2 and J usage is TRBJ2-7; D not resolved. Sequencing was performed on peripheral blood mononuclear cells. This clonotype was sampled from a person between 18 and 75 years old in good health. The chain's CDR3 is CASSFKVAYEQYF. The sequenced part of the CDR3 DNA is TGTGCCAGCAGCTTCAAGGTGGCCTACGAG.